Following are 12 T cell receptor beta chains from one sample sequenced in a study of cytomegalovirus exposure and HLA in healthy donors. The PCR was carried out with 60 Vbeta primers and 13 Jbeta primers. Clones were sequenced by immunoSEQ multiplex PCR, and TCRdb holds only the in-frame ones, with some missing. The table shows around 37,000 clones, with around 74% occurring only once. Material: PBMCs. The origin of the receptors is a man between 25 and 39 years old in good health and CMV-seronegative.

This clone was observed a few times. This rearrangement joins TRBV5-5 to TRBJ2-7; tentative D call: TRBD1 (6 bases). Trimming cost V 4 bases and J 4 bases, with 18 bases left between them. The CDR3 totals 15 residues. CDR1 and CDR2 (germline): SGHKS, YYEKEE (reference sequence). In DNA form, the CDR3 reads TGTGCCAGCAGCCTGGCCCAGGGGACCCGATACGAGCAGTACTTC. Its translation is CASSLAQGTRYEQYF.

The chain links TRBV7-9 to TRBJ2-1; 8 nucleotides align to TRBD1. The junction had 10 bases not matched to a gene; V was cut back by 1 base and J by 8 bases. This CDR3 has 16 amino acids. Per the germline V gene, CDR1 is SEHNR and CDR2 is FQNEAQ (reference sequence). The CDR3 DNA reads TGTGCCAGCAGCTTAGTTCAGGGGGCGATCATCCATGAGCAGTTCTTC. Residues: CASSLVQGAIIHEQFF.

This clone appeared a few times. V and J are TRBV27 and TRBJ2-7; D is undetermined. This CDR3 contains 11 residues. Looked up from germline, CDR1 is MNHEY and CDR2 is SMNVEV (reference sequence). V lost 6 bases and J lost 5, with 8 bases in between. The CDR3 protein is CASSDFDEQYF. As DNA, the CDR3 is TGTGCCAGCAGCGACTTCGACGAGCAGTACTTC.

The V call is TRBV5-4, the J call TRBJ2-7, with unresolved D. The CDR3 runs to 13 residues. Germline values: CDR1 SGHNT, CDR2 YYREEE (reference sequence). The V gene lost 1 base and the J gene lost 2 bases, with 7 bases spanning the gap. The CDR3 DNA sequence: TGTGCCAGCAGCTTGTCAGGAACCTACGAGCAGTACTTC. This translates into CASSLSGTYEQYF.

Of note for this clone: Different DNA sequences within this sample yield the same CDR3. The V gene is TRBV19, the J gene TRBJ1-3, with D possibly TRBD1 on 5 matching bases. V was cut by 1 base and J by 4 bases, with 11 bases left in between. CDR1 is LNHDA, CDR2 SQIVND, per germline (reference sequence). The CDR3 loop spans 15 amino acids. CDR3 in DNA: TGTGCCAGTAGTATAGGCAGGGCGGCCGGAAACACCATATATTTT. This encodes CASSIGRAAGNTIYF.

The V and J genes are TRBV4-1 and TRBJ1-2; 7 nucleotides agree with TRBD1. V lost 0 bases and J lost 7; bases outside the gene matches: 11. CDR1 and CDR2 from the germline V gene are MGHRA and YSYEKL. The CDR3 is 16 amino acids. CDR3 sequence reads: CASSQESGGQSRGYTF. In nucleotides, the CDR3 is TGCGCCAGCAGCCAAGAGAGTGGGGGACAGAGTCGTGGCTACACCTTC.

The chain has TRBV21-1 and TRBJ1-6. TRBV21-1 is an annotated pseudogene. This CDR3 is built from 15 residues. CDR3 sequence: CASSTEFFYNSPLHF. In nucleotides, the CDR3 is TGTGCCAGCAGCACCGAGTTTTTCTATAATTCACCCCTCCACTTT.

The gene calls are TRBV2 and TRBJ2-1; 12 nucleotides line up with TRBD2. The CDR3 contains 19 residues. CDR1 and CDR2 from the germline V gene are SNHLY and FYNNEI. The trim removed 6 bases at V and 6 bases at J, leaving 18 bases unmatched. Here the CDR3 DNA reads TGTGCCAGCAGACAAGAGCGGATCACTAGCGGGGGGCGGGCCAATGAGCAGTTCTTC. Translation gives CASRQERITSGGRANEQFF.

In its sample, this clone was seen a few times. J is TRBJ1-1 and V is TRBV7-6, with D tentatively TRBD1 (5 bases). CDR3 length: 14 amino acids. In germline, CDR1 is SGHVS, CDR2 FNYEAQ. Trimming cost V 5 bases and J 1 base, with 11 bases left between them. The CDR3, as DNA: TGTGCCAGCAGCAAACACCAGGGGAACACTGAAGCTTTCTTT. It translates to CASSKHQGNTEAFF. Together with reference TRBV7-6 and TRBJ1-1, the CDR3 gives the full variable domain: GAGVSQSPRYKVTKRGQDVALRCDPISGHVSLYWYRQALGQGPEFLTYFNYEAQQDKSGLPNDRFSAERPEGSISTLTIQRTEQRDSAMYRCASSKHQGNTEAFFGQGTRLTVV.

The V and J genes are TRBV9 and TRBJ1-1, with TRBD1 as a possible D gene (5 bases). V was pared by 4 bases and J by 0 bases, with 7 bases between. The CDR3 covers 13 residues. Germline CDR1 SGDLS, CDR2 YYNGEE. CDR3 loop: CASSRQMNTEAFF. In DNA form, the CDR3 reads TGTGCCAGCAGCCGACAGATGAACACTGAAGCTTTCTTT.

J is TRBJ2-1 and V is TRBV7-2; 13 positions match TRBD2. Germline-derived CDR1 and CDR2 are SGHTA and FQGNSA. V was pared by 1 base and J by 1 base, with 4 bases of the junction left unmatched. The CDR3 is 18 amino acids. CDR3 sequence: CASSLVLAGGPSYNEQFF. DNA of the CDR3: TGTGCCAGCAGCTTAGTACTAGCGGGAGGGCCGTCCTACAATGAGCAGTTCTTC. Looking up the rest from reference TRBV7-2 and TRBJ2-1 gives the full variable domain: GAGVSQSPSNKVTEKGKDVELRCDPISGHTALYWYRQSLGQGLEFLIYFQGNSAPDKSGLPSDRFSAERTGGSVSTLTIQRTQQEDSAVYLCASSLVLAGGPSYNEQFFGPGTRLTVL.

This chain joins TRBV6-5 and TRBJ1-3; D remains ambiguous. The CDR3 runs to 14 residues. Trimming took 2 bases from V and 0 from J, leaving 5 bases between them. Germline-derived CDR1 and CDR2 are MNHEY and SVGAGI. The CDR3 sequence: CASSYGSSGNTIYF. CDR3 DNA sequence: TGTGCCAGCAGTTACGGGAGCTCTGGAAACACCATATATTTT.